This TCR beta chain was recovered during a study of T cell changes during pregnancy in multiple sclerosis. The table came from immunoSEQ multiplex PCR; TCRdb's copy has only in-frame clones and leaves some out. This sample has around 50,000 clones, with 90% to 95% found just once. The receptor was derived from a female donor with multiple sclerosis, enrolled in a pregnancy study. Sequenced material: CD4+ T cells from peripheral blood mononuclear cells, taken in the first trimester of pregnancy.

The CDR3: CSVETASDIQYF. The CDR3, as DNA: TGCAGCGTTGAAACAGCCTCTGACATTCAGTACTTC. This sequence joins TRBV29-1 and TRBJ2-4; D remains unclear. The germline gives CDR1 SQVTM, CDR2 ANQGSEA. V gave up 2 bases and J gave up 8 bases, with 10 bases separating them. This CDR3 contains 12 residues.